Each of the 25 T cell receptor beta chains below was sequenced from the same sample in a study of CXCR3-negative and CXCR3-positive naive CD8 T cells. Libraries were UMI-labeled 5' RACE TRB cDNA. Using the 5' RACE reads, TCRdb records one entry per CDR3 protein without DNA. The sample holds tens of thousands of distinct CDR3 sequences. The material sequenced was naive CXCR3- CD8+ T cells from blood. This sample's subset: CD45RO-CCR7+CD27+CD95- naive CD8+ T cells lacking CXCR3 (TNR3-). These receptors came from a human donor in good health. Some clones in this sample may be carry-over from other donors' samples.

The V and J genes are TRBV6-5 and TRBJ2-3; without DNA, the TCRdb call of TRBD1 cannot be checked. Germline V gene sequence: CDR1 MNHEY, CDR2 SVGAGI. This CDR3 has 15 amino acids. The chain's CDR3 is CASSKPGQGWDTQYF.

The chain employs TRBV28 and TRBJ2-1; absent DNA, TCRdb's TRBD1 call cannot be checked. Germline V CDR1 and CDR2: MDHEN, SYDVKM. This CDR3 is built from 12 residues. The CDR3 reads CASSRWAGEQFF.

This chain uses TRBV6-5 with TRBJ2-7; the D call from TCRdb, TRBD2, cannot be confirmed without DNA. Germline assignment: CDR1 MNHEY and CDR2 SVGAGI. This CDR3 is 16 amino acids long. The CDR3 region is CASSYDSSGSSYEQYF.

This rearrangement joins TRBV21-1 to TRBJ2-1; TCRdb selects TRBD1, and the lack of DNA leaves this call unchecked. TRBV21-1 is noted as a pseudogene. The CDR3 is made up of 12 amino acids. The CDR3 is CASSGGHNEQFF.

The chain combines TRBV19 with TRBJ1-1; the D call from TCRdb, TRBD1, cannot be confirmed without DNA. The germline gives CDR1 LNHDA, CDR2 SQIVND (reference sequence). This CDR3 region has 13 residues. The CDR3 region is CASSTGGQSEAFF.

The CDR3 sequence is CASSQGGVGTEAFF. The chain joins TRBV3-1 to TRBJ1-1. Germline assignment: CDR1 LGHDT and CDR2 YNNKEL (reference sequence). This CDR3 is built from 14 residues.

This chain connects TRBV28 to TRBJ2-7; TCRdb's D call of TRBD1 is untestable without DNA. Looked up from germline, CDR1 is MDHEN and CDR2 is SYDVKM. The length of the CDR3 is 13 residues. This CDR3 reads CASSYGAGYEQYF.

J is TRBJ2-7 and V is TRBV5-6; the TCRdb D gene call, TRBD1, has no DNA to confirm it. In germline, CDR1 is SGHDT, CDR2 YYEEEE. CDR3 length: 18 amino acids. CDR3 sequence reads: CASSSSVPTGGGGYEQYF. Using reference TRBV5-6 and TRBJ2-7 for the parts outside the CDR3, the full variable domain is DAGVTQSPTHLIKTRGQQVTLRCSPKSGHDTVSWYQQALGQGPQFIFQYYEEEERQRGNFPDRFSGHQFPNYSSELNVNALLLGDSALYLCASSSSVPTGGGGYEQYFGPGTRLTVT.

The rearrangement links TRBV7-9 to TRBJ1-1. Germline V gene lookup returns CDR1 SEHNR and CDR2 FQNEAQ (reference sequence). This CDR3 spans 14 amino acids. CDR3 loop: CASSLAGPNTEAFF.

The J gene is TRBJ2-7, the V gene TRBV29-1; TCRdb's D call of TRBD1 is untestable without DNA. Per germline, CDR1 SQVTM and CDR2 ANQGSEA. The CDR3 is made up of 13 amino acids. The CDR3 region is CSCTGIGSYEQYF.

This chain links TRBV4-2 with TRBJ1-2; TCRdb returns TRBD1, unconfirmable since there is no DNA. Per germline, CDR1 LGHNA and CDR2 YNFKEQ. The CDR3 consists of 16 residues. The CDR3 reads CASSQDRGQGVFPYTF.

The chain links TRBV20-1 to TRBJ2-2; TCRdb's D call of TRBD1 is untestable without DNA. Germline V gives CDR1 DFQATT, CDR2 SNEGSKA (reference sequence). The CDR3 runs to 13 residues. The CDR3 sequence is CSADGGNTGELFF.

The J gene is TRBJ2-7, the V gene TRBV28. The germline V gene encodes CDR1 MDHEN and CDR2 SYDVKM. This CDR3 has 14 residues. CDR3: CASSFVTGPYEQYF. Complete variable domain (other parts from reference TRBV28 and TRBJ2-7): DVKVTQSSRYLVKRTGEKVFLECVQDMDHENMFWYRQDPGLGLRLIYFSYDVKMKEKGDIPEGYSVSREKKERFSLILESASTNQTSMYLCASSFVTGPYEQYFGPGTRLTVT.

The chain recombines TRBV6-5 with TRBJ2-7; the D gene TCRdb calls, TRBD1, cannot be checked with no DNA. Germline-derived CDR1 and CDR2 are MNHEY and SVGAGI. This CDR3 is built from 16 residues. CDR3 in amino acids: CASSPAGTGIFYEQYF.

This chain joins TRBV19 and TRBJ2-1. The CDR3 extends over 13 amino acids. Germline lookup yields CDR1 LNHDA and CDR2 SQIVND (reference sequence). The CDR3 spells CASSRDPTREQFF.

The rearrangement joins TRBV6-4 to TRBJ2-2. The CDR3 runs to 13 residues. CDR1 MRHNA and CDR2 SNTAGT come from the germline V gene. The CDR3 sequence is CASMESNTGELFF.

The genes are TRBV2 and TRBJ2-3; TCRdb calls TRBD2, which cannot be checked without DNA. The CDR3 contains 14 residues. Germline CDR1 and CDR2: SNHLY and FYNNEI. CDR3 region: CASGGAGGTDTQYF.

The CDR3 loop is CASSESSGVPTDTQYF. This chain joins TRBV6-4 and TRBJ2-3; the TCRdb call, TRBD2, lacks DNA for checking. This CDR3 is 16 amino acids long. Looked up from germline, CDR1 is MRHNA and CDR2 is SNTAGT.

CDR3: CASSPFNPNEQFF. This sequence joins TRBV18 and TRBJ2-1. Germline values: CDR1 KGHSH, CDR2 LQKENI. There are 13 residues in the CDR3.

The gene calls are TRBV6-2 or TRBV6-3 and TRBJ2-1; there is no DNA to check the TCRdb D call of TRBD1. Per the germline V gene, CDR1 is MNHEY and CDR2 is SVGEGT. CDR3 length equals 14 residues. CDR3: CASSQQGAGNEQFF.

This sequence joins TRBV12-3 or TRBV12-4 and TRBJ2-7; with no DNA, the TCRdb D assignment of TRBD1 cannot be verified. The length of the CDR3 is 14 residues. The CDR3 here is CASRSGTDTYEQYF.

The CDR3 sequence is CASSPIIGYEQYF. The rearrangement uses TRBV11-2 and TRBJ2-7. This CDR3 has 13 amino acids. In germline, CDR1 is SGHAT, CDR2 FQNNGV.

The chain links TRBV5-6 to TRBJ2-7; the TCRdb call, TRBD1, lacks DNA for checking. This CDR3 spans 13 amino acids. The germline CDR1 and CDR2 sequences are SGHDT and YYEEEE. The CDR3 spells CASSGQGAVEQYF.

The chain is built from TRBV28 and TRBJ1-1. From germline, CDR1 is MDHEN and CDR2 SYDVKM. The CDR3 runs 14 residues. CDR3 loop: CASSLSGYYTEAFF.

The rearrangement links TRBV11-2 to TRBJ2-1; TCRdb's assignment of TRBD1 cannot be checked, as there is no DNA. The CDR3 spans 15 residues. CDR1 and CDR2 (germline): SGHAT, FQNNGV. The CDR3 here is CASSSPETGNNEQFF.